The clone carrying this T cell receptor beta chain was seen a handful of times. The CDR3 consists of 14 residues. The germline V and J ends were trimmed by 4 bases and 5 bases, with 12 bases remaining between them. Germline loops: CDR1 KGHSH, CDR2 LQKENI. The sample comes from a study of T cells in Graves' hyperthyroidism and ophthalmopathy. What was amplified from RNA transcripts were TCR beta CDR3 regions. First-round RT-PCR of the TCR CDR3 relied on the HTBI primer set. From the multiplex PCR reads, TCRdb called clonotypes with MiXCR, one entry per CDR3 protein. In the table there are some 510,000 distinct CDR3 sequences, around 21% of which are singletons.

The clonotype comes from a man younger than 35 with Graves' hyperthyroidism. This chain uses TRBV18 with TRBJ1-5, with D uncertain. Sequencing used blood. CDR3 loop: CASSLGNEDQPQHF. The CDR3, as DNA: TGTGCCAGCTCACTCGGAAATGAGGATCAGCCCCAGCATTTT. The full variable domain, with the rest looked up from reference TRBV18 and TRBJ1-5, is NAGVMQNPRHLVRRRGQEARLRCSPMKGHSHVYWYRQLPEEGLKFMVYLQKENIIDESGMPKERFSAEFPKEGPSILRIQQVVRGDSAAYFCASSLGNEDQPQHFGDGTRLSIL.